The source of this TCR beta chain is a study of CD8 T cells in Susac syndrome. Findings and caveats of the study: A relatively small number of individuals underwent TCR sequencing and HLA analysis.

An amount of RNA that ranged from 0.5 to 1 ug was reverse transcribed with random hexamers. Multiplex immunoSEQ PCR targeted 54 Vbeta and 13 Jbeta TCR beta segments. From the immunoSEQ multiplex PCR reads, TCRdb called clonotypes with MiXCR, one entry per CDR3 protein. The sample includes about 210,000 distinct CDR3 sequences, 95% of them seen just once. A note on this clonotype: Its cognate antigen is unknown.

This receptor was identified in a human donor with multiple sclerosis. Sequenced sample: CD4+ T cells from PBMCs.

CDR3 bases: TGTGCCACCAGCAGAGATCTGACTAGGGACCACATTCAGTACTTC. This encodes CATSRDLTRDHIQYF. This chain connects TRBV15 to TRBJ2-4, with a tentative D call TRBD2 (6 bases). Germline CDR1 LNHNV, CDR2 YYDKDF (reference sequence). The V end lost 0 bases, the J end lost 8 bases, and 14 bases lay between the germline ends. The CDR3 runs 15 residues.